This entry lists 11 T cell receptor beta chains sequenced from one sample in a study of T cells after yellow fever vaccination. TCRdb re-analysed the 5' RACE reads in MiXCR, keeping a single row per CDR3 protein. The table has tens of thousands of distinct CDR3 sequences, approximately 5.7% seen once. The sequences come from PBMCs, either bulk or a sorted T-cell subset (CD4+, CD8+, memory, or dextramer-sorted; not recorded which), collected on the day of the yellow fever booster vaccination. The receptor set was obtained from a man aged 18 to 30 who received the YFV17D yellow fever vaccine.

A few counts support this clonotype. The rearrangement uses TRBV4-2 and TRBJ2-2, with 10 bases aligning to TRBD1. CDR1 is LGHNA and CDR2 is YNFKEQ in the germline V gene. V was pared by 2 bases and J by 5 bases, with 5 bases of the junction left unmatched. This CDR3 spans 16 amino acids. The CDR3 spells CASSQPPGQGTGELFF. In DNA form, the CDR3 reads TGTGCCAGCAGCCAACCGCCGGGACAGGGGACCGGGGAGCTGTTTTTT.

This clonotype has a count of ten or more. The chain couples TRBV12-3 or TRBV12-4 to TRBJ2-3; 7 bases line up with TRBD2. J lost 6 bases, V lost 6 bases, and 3 bases had no gene match. The CDR3 is 12 residues long. The CDR3 loop reads CASRRGSDTQYF. For the CDR3, the DNA is TGTGCCAGCAGGCGGGGGAGTGATACGCAGTATTTT.

V and J are TRBV29-1 and TRBJ1-2; D may be TRBD1 (6 bases). Germline lookup yields CDR1 SQVTM and CDR2 ANQGSEA. The CDR3 covers 13 residues. The V gene lost 4 bases and the J gene lost 4 bases, with 13 bases spanning the gap. The CDR3 loop is CSVGVTGTYGYTF. The CDR3 DNA sequence: TGCAGCGTTGGGGTGACAGGTACCTATGGCTACACCTTC.

There are many counts of this clonotype. This sequence joins TRBV12-3 or TRBV12-4 and TRBJ1-1; D is ambiguous. V was trimmed by 6 bases and J by 2 bases, leaving 10 bases between them. CDR3 length equals 13 residues. The CDR3 nucleotides read TGTGCCAGCAGAGATGACGGCAACACTGAAGCTTTCTTT. It encodes CASRDDGNTEAFF.

V and J are TRBV7-9 and TRBJ2-6; 7 bases are shared with TRBD1. The CDR3 loop spans 17 amino acids. Germline assignment: CDR1 SEHNR and CDR2 FQNEAQ (reference sequence). The V gene end was trimmed by 7 bases and the J gene end by 1 base; junction bases not matched to a gene: 10. The CDR3 DNA follows: TGTGCCAGCACCCCCGGTATCAGGGGGTCTGGGGCCAACGTCCTGACTTTC. Protein: CASTPGIRGSGANVLTF.

This clonotype was detected ten times or more. This chain links TRBV15 with TRBJ1-6; D possibly corresponds to TRBD1 (5 bases). V lost 0 bases and J lost 10, with 7 bases in between. This CDR3 region has 13 residues. From germline, CDR1 is LNHNV and CDR2 YYDKDF (reference sequence). The CDR3: CATSRDRDSPLHF. CDR3 bases: TGTGCCACCAGCAGAGACAGGGACTCACCCCTCCACTTT.

The chain recombines TRBV28 with TRBJ1-2; a possible D gene is TRBD1 (5 bases). With 6 bases removed from V and 6 bases from J, the gap between germline ends came to 32 bases. The germline gives CDR1 MDHEN, CDR2 SYDVKM. The CDR3 totals 19 residues. CDR3 DNA sequence: TGTGCCAGCAGCCTAGCCGTGCGGACGCAGGGCCTGCTGTTGGATGGCTACACCTTC. Its translation: CASSLAVRTQGLLLDGYTF.

This clonotype has ten or more counts. The chain couples TRBV4-1 to TRBJ1-2; D gene ambiguous. The CDR3 length is 16 residues. CDR1 is MGHRA and CDR2 is YSYEKL in the germline V gene. Between the trimmed V and J ends, which lost 3 bases and 5 bases, there was a span of 19 bases. The CDR3 coding sequence is TGCGCCAGCAGCCAGAGCTCGTTGGACGGATTATATGGCTACACCTTC. Its translation is CASSQSSLDGLYGYTF.

This clonotype was detected many times. The rearrangement links TRBV9 to TRBJ2-2; D might be TRBD1 (6 bases). V was clipped by 4 bases and J by 4 bases, with 11 bases between them. Germline CDR1 is SGDLS and CDR2 is YYNGEE. CDR3 length: 14 amino acids. This CDR3 is CASSPRTATGELFF. CDR3 DNA: TGTGCCAGCAGCCCTAGGACAGCCACCGGGGAGCTGTTTTTT.

In its sample, this clonotype was seen many times. The chain carries TRBV6-5 and TRBJ1-5; a weak D match, TRBD1 (6 bases). CDR1 is MNHEY and CDR2 is SVGAGI in the germline V gene. CDR3 length: 14 residues. The V end lost 6 bases, the J end lost 5 bases, and 14 bases lay between the germline ends. The CDR3 spells CASSPTTGYQPQHF. The CDR3 coding sequence is TGTGCCAGCAGCCCTACAACAGGGTATCAGCCCCAGCATTTT.

This clonotype showed up many times. This chain joins TRBV7-8 and TRBJ1-6; D is undetermined. Germline V gene sequence: CDR1 SGHVS, CDR2 FQNEAQ. Deletions cut 0 bases from V and 9 bases from J, with 6 bases between. This CDR3 comprises 13 residues. This chain's CDR3 is CASSLAEGSPLHF. CDR3 DNA sequence: TGTGCCAGCAGCTTAGCGGAGGGTTCACCCCTCCACTTT.